These T cell receptor beta chains were read from a single sample in a study of OX40 agonist ivuxolimab in advanced cancers. Profiled with immunoSEQ multiplex PCR; TCRdb holds only in-frame clones, not every one. This table has tens of thousands of clones, about 82% appearing once. The material sequenced was CD4+ or CD8+ T cells sorted from blood, taken in a trial of the OX40 agonist ivuxolimab. These receptors originate from an adult with an advanced solid tumor such as melanoma, head and neck, liver or kidney cancer. The CDR3 runs from the conserved cysteine through the conserved F or W. The order of the fields is J gene, clone size, D gene, V gene, CDR3 DNA, CDR3 protein. The D gene is left open where the match is weak. Size values are once, few and many counts, or a class for expanded clones, and some rows have none.

TRBJ1-2 few NA TRBV11-3 TGTGCCAGCAGCTTTCGATCGGGGCACCGATACTATGGCTACACCTTC CASSFRSGHRYYGYTF
TRBJ1-2 once NA TRBV9 TGTGCCAGCAGCGGCTACACCTTC CASSGYTF
TRBJ2-5 NA TRBD2 TRBV4-3 TGCGCCAGCAGCCAAGAACCTAGCGGGGGGGCCGTAGAGACCCAGTACTTC CASSQEPSGGAVETQYF
TRBJ2-3 NA NA TRBV7-2 TGTGCCAGCAGCCCCAGTGGAGATACGCAGTATTTT CASSPSGDTQYF
TRBJ2-7 NA NA TRBV11-2 TGTGCCAGCAGCTTAGTGGCCGGGACTCTGACCGGCTACGAGCAGTACTTC CASSLVAGTLTGYEQYF
TRBJ2-7 NA TRBD1 TRBV6-1 TGTGCCAGCAGTGTGCGGGACAGGGGCTACGAGCAGTACTTC CASSVRDRGYEQYF
TRBJ2-3 NA NA TRBV27 TGTGCCAGCAGTTTATTTGGGTCCCCAGATACGCAGTATTTT CASSLFGSPDTQYF
TRBJ2-7 NA NA TRBV19 TGTGCCAGTAGTAAGCCGAGCGGTTCCTACGAGCAGTACTTC CASSKPSGSYEQYF
TRBJ2-3 NA TRBD2 TRBV6-1 TGTGCCAGCAGTGAAAATATAGCGGGGGTAGATACGCAGTATTTT CASSENIAGVDTQYF
TRBJ1-2 NA TRBD1 TRBV6-1 TGTGCCAGCAGTGAACGCCAGGGGGATGGCTACACCTTC CASSERQGDGYTF